Each of the 32 T cell receptor beta chains below was sequenced from the same sample in a study of regulatory T cells in long-lasting Graves disease. Assembly of TCR beta libraries relied on iRepertoire HTBI primers together with Arm-PCR of CDR3 regions. Each CDR3 protein gets one entry after TCRdb re-called the multiplex PCR reads with MiXCR. The profile covers about 540,000 distinct CDR3 sequences, with 13% appearing a single time and over 7.5% taken by the ten largest. Time point defined: newly diagnosed GD, antithyroid drugs for less than 3 months. PBMC RNA served as the TCR library source. The sample was also reused in another study, on T cells in Graves' hyperthyroidism and ophthalmopathy.

Sequences were derived from peripheral blood mononuclear cells (PBMCs), sampled at new diagnosis, from a patient treated with antithyroid drugs. These receptors came from a man aged 30 to 45 with Graves disease.

This clonotype occurred many times. The V gene is TRBV7-2, the J gene TRBJ2-2; D is tentatively TRBD1 or TRBD2 (5 bases each). V shed 5 bases and J shed 8 bases, with 12 bases lying between them. CDR3 size: 13 residues. Germline V lookup: CDR1 SGHTA, CDR2 FQGNSA. CDR3 DNA sequence: TGTGCCAGCAGCCTCCCCTGGGGGGGGGAGCTGTTTTTT. This translates into CASSLPWGGELFF.

This clonotype was counted many times. V is TRBV12-3 or TRBV12-4 and J is TRBJ2-3; possible D gene TRBD1, 5 bases. This CDR3 spans 14 amino acids. Trimming took 5 bases from V and 3 from J, leaving 12 bases between them. The CDR3 protein is CASSRQSLTDTQYF. Written as DNA, the CDR3 is TGTGCCAGCAGTCGACAGAGTCTAACAGATACGCAGTATTTT.

This clonotype has a count of ten or more. The V call is TRBV2, the J call TRBJ2-4; weak D call: TRBD1 (7 bases). This CDR3 comprises 13 residues. V dropped 7 bases and J dropped 8 bases, with 15 bases sitting between them. Looked up from germline, CDR1 is SNHLY and CDR2 is FYNNEI. This CDR3 is CASNRGGGDIQYF. The CDR3 nucleotides read TGTGCCAGCAACAGGGGCGGAGGGGACATTCAGTACTTC.

The genes are TRBV18 and TRBJ1-2; 7 nucleotides agree with TRBD1. Germline assignment: CDR1 KGHSH and CDR2 LQKENI. This CDR3 has 15 residues. Trimming cost V 3 bases and J 2 bases; bases outside gene matches: 6. The chain's CDR3 is CASSPGQLPNYGYTF. Written as DNA, the CDR3 is TGTGCCAGCTCACCGGGACAGTTACCCAACTATGGCTACACCTTC.

This clonotype was picked up many times. The chain recombines TRBV12-5 with TRBJ2-1; TRBD2 matches at 10 bases. This CDR3 contains 16 residues. From germline, CDR1 is LGHNT and CDR2 FRNRAP. V gave up 5 bases and J gave up 3 bases; unmatched junction bases: 7. CDR3 sequence: CASGPPVAGGYNEQFF. CDR3 nucleotide sequence: TGTGCTAGTGGTCCCCCCGTAGCGGGAGGCTACAATGAGCAGTTCTTC.

This clonotype was counted ten times or more. This chain joins TRBV12-3 or TRBV12-4 and TRBJ2-3, with D tentatively TRBD2 (5 bases). Trimming took 8 bases from V and 0 from J, leaving 9 bases between them. The CDR3 has 13 residues. CDR3 DNA: TGTGCCAGCTGGGAGACTAGCACAGATACGCAGTATTTT. Amino acids: CASWETSTDTQYF.

About this clonotype itself: This may arise from a read error, as a much more abundant clone is one base away. The V and J genes are TRBV20-1 and TRBJ2-7; 8 bases match TRBD1. Germline trimming cut 5 bases from V and 6 bases from J; bases unmatched to any gene: 9. Germline lookup yields CDR1 DFQATT and CDR2 SNEGSKA (reference sequence). The CDR3 runs to 13 residues. The CDR3 reads CSAGQGTYGEQYF. DNA for the CDR3: TGCAGTGCTGGACAGGGCACATACGGCGAGCAGTACTTC.

With regard to this clonotype: This is likely an artifact of a read error, given a far larger clone one base away. The chain is built from TRBV27 and TRBJ2-5; the D gene could be TRBD1 or TRBD2 (5 bases each). The J call may be incorrect, as the DNA end agrees better with TRBJ2-1. In germline, CDR1 is MNHEY, CDR2 SMNVEV (reference sequence). This CDR3 region has 12 residues. The CDR3 loop reads CAAGGEPHEQFF. The CDR3 nucleotides read TGTGCCGCTGGGGGAGAGCCTCATGAGCAGTTCTTC.

The chain combines TRBV6-9 with TRBJ2-1; TRBD1 matches at 10 bases. The J call is in doubt because the DNA end fits TRBJ2-5 better. The CDR3 sequence is 15 residues long. Germline lookup yields CDR1 MNHGY and CDR2 SVAAGI. In DNA, the CDR3 is TGTGCCAGCAGTTACGGGGGACAGGGGCAAGAGACCCAGTACTTC. Protein sequence: CASSYGGQGQETQYF.

There are many counts of this clonotype. The rearrangement links TRBV29-1 to TRBJ1-1; D gene uncertain. The CDR3 length is 11 residues. Germline CDR1 and CDR2: SQVTM and ANQGSEA. The V gene lost 3 bases and the J gene lost 3 bases, with 5 bases spanning the gap. DNA of the CDR3: TGCAGCGTTGAGAGTTACACTGAAGCTTTCTTT. Its translation: CSVESYTEAFF.

This clonotype was seen ten or more times. This chain's CDR3 is CASNPGRAQEKLFF. As DNA, the CDR3 is TGTGCCAGCAACCCGGGCAGGGCCCAGGAAAAACTGTTTTTT. The chain is built from TRBV2 and TRBJ1-4; D may be TRBD1 (5 bases). The V gene lost 7 bases and the J gene lost 8 bases, with 17 bases spanning the gap. Germline CDR1 reads SNHLY; CDR2 reads FYNNEI. The CDR3 spans 14 residues. Full variable domain (remainder filled in from reference TRBV2 and TRBJ1-4): EPEVTQTPSHQVTQMGQEVILRCVPISNHLYFYWYRQILGQKVEFLVSFYNNEISEKSEIFDDQFSVERPDGSNFTLKIRSTKLEDSAMYFCASNPGRAQEKLFFGSGTQLSVL.

This clonotype came up many times. This sequence joins TRBV19 and TRBJ2-5; the match to TRBD2 covers 7 bases. Germline lookup yields CDR1 LNHDA and CDR2 SQIVND (reference sequence). The CDR3 covers 14 residues. V was pared by 4 bases and J by 2 bases, with 4 bases of the junction left unmatched. The CDR3 nucleotides are TGTGCCAGTAGTACTAGCGGAACTCAAGAGACCCAGTACTTC. Amino acid sequence: CASSTSGTQETQYF.

This clonotype was seen at least ten times. The chain uses TRBV27 and TRBJ2-7; TRBD1 is a possible D gene (7 bases). Trimming stripped 6 bases from V and 3 bases from J, with 15 bases between. The CDR3 loop spans 14 amino acids. Germline values: CDR1 MNHEY, CDR2 SMNVEV (reference sequence). CDR3 protein: CASRARGTVYEQYF. The CDR3 DNA sequence: TGTGCCAGCAGGGCCCGGGGGACAGTCTACGAGCAGTACTTC.

The chain combines TRBV6-4 with TRBJ2-7; possibly TRBD2 for D (5 bases). Per the germline V gene, CDR1 is MRHNA and CDR2 is SNTAGT. Trimming stripped 6 bases from V and 4 bases from J, with 13 bases between. CDR3 length: 13 residues. This chain's CDR3 is CASSLRGGYEQYF. For the CDR3, the DNA is TGTGCCAGCAGCCTGCGTGGAGGATACGAGCAGTACTTC.

This clonotype was observed a few times. The V and J genes are TRBV19 and TRBJ2-1; 10 nucleotides line up with TRBD2. The CDR3 runs 20 residues. Germline lookup yields CDR1 LNHDA and CDR2 SQIVND (reference sequence). Trimming took 2 bases from V and 4 from J; bases not matched to a gene: 17. CDR3 region: CASSIRSSSGRATIYNEQFF. In DNA, the CDR3 is TGTGCCAGTAGTATACGTAGTAGCAGCGGGAGGGCGACAATATACAATGAGCAGTTCTTC.

In its sample, this clonotype was seen a few times. This chain joins TRBV30 and TRBJ2-7; a possible D gene is TRBD1 (5 bases). The CDR3 totals 14 residues. V lost 0 bases, J lost 6 bases, and 15 bases lay in between. Germline assignment: CDR1 GTSNPN and CDR2 SVGIG (reference sequence). In DNA form, the CDR3 reads TGTGCCTGGAGTGTACTCAGGGTAGGATTCGAGCAGTACTTC. Encoded protein: CAWSVLRVGFEQYF.

In its sample, this clonotype was seen once. A much larger clone sits a single nucleotide away, making a read error possible. J is TRBJ2-7 and V is TRBV20-1, with 12 nucleotides matching TRBD2. The CDR3 contains 15 residues. Germline loops: CDR1 DFQATT, CDR2 SNEGSKA (reference sequence). V shed 2 bases, J shed 7 bases, and the junction held 9 bases outside the gene matches. The CDR3 is CSARTGLAGYNEQYF. The CDR3 DNA sequence: TGCAGTGCTAGAACGGGACTAGCGGGCTACAATGAGCAGTACTTC.

Ten or more counts support this clonotype. The V gene is TRBV27, the J gene TRBJ2-2; 9 nucleotides match TRBD2. The CDR3 extends over 16 amino acids. Germline CDR1 and CDR2: MNHEY and SMNVEV (reference sequence). Trimming at V came to 6 bases and at J to 1 base, leaving 6 bases not matched to a gene. For the CDR3, the DNA is TGTGCCAGCAGAGCCGGGACTAGCAGGAACACCGGGGAGCTGTTTTTT. The encoded protein is CASRAGTSRNTGELFF.

This clonotype has a count of ten or more. V gene TRBV20-1 combines with J gene TRBJ2-1; the D is unclear. CDR1 is DFQATT and CDR2 is SNEGSKA in the germline V gene (reference sequence). The CDR3 runs to 14 residues. The germline V and J ends were trimmed by 1 base and 4 bases, with 11 bases remaining between them. The CDR3 region has the DNA TGCAGTGCTAGAGTCAGTAGCACGTACAATGAGCAGTTCTTC. Protein sequence: CSARVSSTYNEQFF.

Worth noting for this clonotype: Just one base apart from a much larger clone, this may be a read error. This sequence joins TRBV7-9 and TRBJ2-7; 7 nucleotides align to TRBD2. The V segment lost 4 bases and the J segment 7 bases; nucleotides outside the gene matches: 19. The CDR3 is made up of 17 amino acids. From germline, CDR1 is SEHNR and CDR2 FQNEAQ (reference sequence). The DNA of the CDR3 is TGTGCCAGCAGCTCCTTCCGCCGGAGCGGGACCGTGTTGGAGCAGTACTTC. Translated, it gives CASSSFRRSGTVLEQYF.

In its sample, this clonotype was seen many times. The chain links TRBV20-1 to TRBJ1-1, with D possibly TRBD1 on 6 matching bases. The CDR3 has 12 residues. Germline V CDR1 and CDR2: DFQATT, SNEGSKA (reference sequence). V was pared by 5 bases and J by 4 bases, with 11 bases between. In DNA, the CDR3 is TGCAGTGCTCTGGACAGTCCCACTGAAGCTTTCTTT. As protein: CSALDSPTEAFF.

The rearrangement joins TRBV2 to TRBJ2-2; D perhaps matches TRBD1 (5 bases). The V gene lost 8 bases and the J gene lost 6 bases, with 22 bases spanning the gap. The CDR3 covers 16 residues. Per the germline V gene, CDR1 is SNHLY and CDR2 is FYNNEI. The CDR3 bases are TGTGCCAGCCGAACTATCGGGCAGGGAAGCTCCGGGGAGCTGTTTTTT. It yields the protein CASRTIGQGSSGELFF.

Points on this clonotype: Given a much more abundant clone one base away, this may be a read error. The genes are TRBV6-1 and TRBJ2-5; no reliable D call. Germline V CDR1 and CDR2: MNHNS, SASEGT. Trimming stripped 7 bases from V and 4 bases from J, with 10 bases between. This CDR3 contains 12 residues. CDR3 residues: CASNRVRETQYF. The CDR3 bases are TGTGCCAGCAACCGGGTCAGAGAGACCCAGTACTTC.

This clonotype was seen ten or more times. The V call is TRBV11-2, the J call TRBJ2-7, with 7 bases that match TRBD2. Losses at the gene ends were 5 bases for V and 3 bases for J; bases not matched to a gene: 10. From germline, CDR1 is SGHAT and CDR2 FQNNGV. The CDR3 is 15 residues long. The CDR3 loop reads CASSVGLQLGYEQYF. CDR3 DNA: TGTGCCAGCAGCGTGGGACTACAATTGGGCTACGAGCAGTACTTC.

This clonotype was seen at least ten times. The CDR3 protein is CASRPILGDGNNEQFF. In nucleotides, the CDR3 is TGTGCCAGCAGACCTATCTTGGGGGACGGAAACAATGAGCAGTTCTTC. The gene calls are TRBV6-1 and TRBJ2-1; the D call may be TRBD1 or TRBD2 (5 bases each). The CDR3 extends over 16 amino acids. CDR1 and CDR2 from the germline V gene are MNHNS and SASEGT. V shed 6 bases and J shed 5 bases, with 20 bases lying between them.

At least ten counts were recorded for this clonotype. The CDR3 reads CASSPNWGDNTEAFF. The CDR3 nucleotides are TGTGCCAGCAGCCCCAACTGGGGCGACAACACTGAAGCTTTCTTT. V is TRBV3-1 and J is TRBJ1-1; TRBD1 is a possible D gene (5 bases). Trimming removed 4 bases from V and 2 bases from J, with 14 bases in between. The CDR3 extends over 15 amino acids. CDR1 and CDR2 from the germline V gene are LGHDT and YNNKEL (reference sequence). Variable domain in full (rest from reference TRBV3-1 and TRBJ1-1): DTAVSQTPKYLVTQMGNDKSIKCEQNLGHDTMYWYKQDSKKFLKIMFSYNNKELIINETVPNRFSPKSPDKAHLNLHINSLELGDSAVYFCASSPNWGDNTEAFFGQGTRLTVV.

This clonotype was counted at least ten times. The chain joins TRBV2 to TRBJ1-2; D is unresolved. Germline CDR1 and CDR2: SNHLY and FYNNEI. The CDR3 runs 14 residues. Trimming shortened V by 4 bases and J by 6 bases, and 15 bases separated the two germline ends. CDR3 sequence: CASSGLAGGDGYTF. CDR3 sequence (DNA): TGTGCCAGCAGTGGATTAGCAGGAGGAGATGGCTACACCTTC.

This clonotype was counted only a few times. The gene calls are TRBV6-1 and TRBJ2-2; TRBD1 might be the D (6 bases). Germline CDR1 and CDR2: MNHNS and SASEGT. The CDR3 runs to 15 residues. V gave up 7 bases and J gave up 6 bases, with 18 bases separating them. The CDR3 region has the DNA TGTGCCAGCACGGGTGTGATTGGGACATCCGGGGAGCTGTTTTTT. Encoded protein: CASTGVIGTSGELFF.

This clonotype was seen only a few times. The V gene is TRBV7-8, the J gene TRBJ1-1; 10 positions agree with TRBD1. V lost 5 bases, J lost 5 bases, and 8 bases stayed unmatched. The CDR3 has 15 amino acids. Germline assignment: CDR1 SGHVS and CDR2 FQNEAQ. CDR3 sequence reads: CASSTGQGRRTEAFF. The CDR3 nucleotides are TGTGCCAGCAGCACGGGACAGGGGAGGAGAACTGAAGCTTTCTTT.

This clonotype was detected ten times or more. The chain links TRBV7-9 to TRBJ2-7; weak D call: TRBD1 (5 bases). CDR3 size: 15 residues. Germline CDR1 reads SEHNR; CDR2 reads FQNEAQ (reference sequence). With 1 base removed from V and 3 bases from J, the gap between germline ends came to 13 bases. The DNA for the CDR3 is TGTGCCAGCAGCTTAGGACAGCGAACCCTCTACGAGCAGTACTTC. Its protein product is CASSLGQRTLYEQYF.

At least ten counts were recorded for this clonotype. The chain joins TRBV24-1 to TRBJ2-3; weak D call: TRBD2 (6 bases). CDR3 length: 13 amino acids. Germline assignment: CDR1 KGHDR and CDR2 SFDVKD. Trimming left V 12 bases short and J 6 bases short, with 18 bases between. In DNA, the CDR3 is TGTGCCGCGGGCCGGGGAGGCCCGGATACGCAGTATTTT. Translation gives CAAGRGGPDTQYF.

This clonotype was detected ten times or more. This sequence joins TRBV11-3 and TRBJ2-2; TRBD2 is a possible D gene (5 bases). The CDR3 length is 15 residues. The V and J ends lost 5 bases and 5 bases respectively, with 15 bases between them. Germline assignment: CDR1 SGHNT and CDR2 YENEEA. CDR3 DNA: TGTGCCAGCAGCCCGGGATCCCGGGGAACCGGGGAGCTGTTTTTT. As protein: CASSPGSRGTGELFF. Complete variable domain (other parts from reference TRBV11-3 and TRBJ2-2): EAGVVQSPRYKIIEKKQPVAFWCNPISGHNTLYWYLQNLGQGPELLIRYENEEAVDDSQLPKDRFSAERLKGVDSTLKIQPAELGDSAVYLCASSPGSRGTGELFFGEGSRLTVL.